This TCR beta chain was identified in a study of Graves' ophthalmopathy and Graves' hyperthyroidism. Findings and caveats of the study: An 81.08% specificity and approximately 88% sensitivity were achieved by a 13-signature model that separated ophthalmopathy from stable hyperthyroidism.

Per germline, CDR1 LNHDA and CDR2 SQIVND (reference sequence). The CDR3 has 16 amino acids. Trimming stripped 7 bases from V and 3 bases from J, with 21 bases between. Researchers took RNA transcripts and amplified TCR beta CDR3 regions from them. Scientists carried out first-round RT-PCR using HTBI primers and then a second-round multiplex PCR. TCRdb redid the calling of the multiplex PCR reads with MiXCR, one entry per CDR3 protein. The sample consists of almost 400,000 distinct CDR3 sequences, approximately 16% of them appearing once. This clonotype was observed many times. Its cognate antigen is unknown.

V usage is TRBV19 and J usage is TRBJ1-1, with a tentative D call TRBD1 (6 bases). The receptor's source is a young woman with Graves' ophthalmopathy. The source material was peripheral blood. CDR3 nucleotides: TGTGCCAGTATGGGGGGCAGTGGTTTTAAGGACACTGAAGCTTTCTTT. Encoded protein: CASMGGSGFKDTEAFF.